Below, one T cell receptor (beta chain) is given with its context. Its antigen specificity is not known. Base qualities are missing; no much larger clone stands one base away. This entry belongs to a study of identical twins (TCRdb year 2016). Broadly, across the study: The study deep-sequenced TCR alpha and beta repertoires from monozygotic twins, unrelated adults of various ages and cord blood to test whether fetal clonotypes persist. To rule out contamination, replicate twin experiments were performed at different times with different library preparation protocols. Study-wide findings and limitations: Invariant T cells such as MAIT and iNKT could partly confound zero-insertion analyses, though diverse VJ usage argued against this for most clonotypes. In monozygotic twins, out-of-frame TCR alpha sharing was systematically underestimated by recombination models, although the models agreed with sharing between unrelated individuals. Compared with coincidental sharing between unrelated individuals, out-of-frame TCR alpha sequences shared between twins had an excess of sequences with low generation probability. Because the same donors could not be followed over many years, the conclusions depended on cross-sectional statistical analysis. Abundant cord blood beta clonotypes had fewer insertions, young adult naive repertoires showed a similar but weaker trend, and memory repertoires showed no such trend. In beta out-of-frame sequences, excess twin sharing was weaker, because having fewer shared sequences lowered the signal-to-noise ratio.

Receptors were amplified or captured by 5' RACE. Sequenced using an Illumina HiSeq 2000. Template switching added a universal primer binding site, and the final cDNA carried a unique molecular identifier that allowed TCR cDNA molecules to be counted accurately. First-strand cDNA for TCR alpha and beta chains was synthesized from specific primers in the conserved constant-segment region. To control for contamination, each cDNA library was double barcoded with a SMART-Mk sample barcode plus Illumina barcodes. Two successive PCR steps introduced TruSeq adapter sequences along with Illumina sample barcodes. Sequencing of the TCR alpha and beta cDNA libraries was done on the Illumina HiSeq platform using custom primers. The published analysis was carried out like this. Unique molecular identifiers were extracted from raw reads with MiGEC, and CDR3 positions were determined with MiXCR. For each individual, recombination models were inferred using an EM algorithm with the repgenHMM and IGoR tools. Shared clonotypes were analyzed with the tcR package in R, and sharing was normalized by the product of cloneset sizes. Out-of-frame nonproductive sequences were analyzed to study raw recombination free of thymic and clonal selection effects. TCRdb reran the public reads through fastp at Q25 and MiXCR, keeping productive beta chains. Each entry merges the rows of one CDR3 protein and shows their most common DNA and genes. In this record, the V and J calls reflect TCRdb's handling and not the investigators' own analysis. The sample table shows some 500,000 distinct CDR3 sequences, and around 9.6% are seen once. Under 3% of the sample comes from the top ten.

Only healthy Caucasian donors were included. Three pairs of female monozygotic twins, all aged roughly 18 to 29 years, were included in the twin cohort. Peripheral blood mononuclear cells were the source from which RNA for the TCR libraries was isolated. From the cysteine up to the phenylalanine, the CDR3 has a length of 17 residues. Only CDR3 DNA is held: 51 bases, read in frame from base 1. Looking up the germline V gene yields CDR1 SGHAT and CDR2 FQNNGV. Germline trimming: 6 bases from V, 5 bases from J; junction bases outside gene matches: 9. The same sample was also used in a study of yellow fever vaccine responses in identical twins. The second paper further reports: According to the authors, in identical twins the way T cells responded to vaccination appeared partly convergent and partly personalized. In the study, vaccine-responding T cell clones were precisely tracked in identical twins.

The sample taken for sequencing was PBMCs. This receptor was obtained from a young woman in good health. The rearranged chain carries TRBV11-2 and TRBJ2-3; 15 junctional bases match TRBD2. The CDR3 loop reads CASRSGTSGRPGDTQYF. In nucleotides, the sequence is TGTGCCAGCAGATCCGGGACTAGCGGGAGGCCGGGAGATACGCAGTATTTT.